This T cell receptor (beta chain) was captured by sequencing in a study of T cell responses to AZD1222 COVID-19 vaccine. The V gene's germline CDR1 is LGHDT and CDR2 YNNKEL (reference sequence). Trimming took 0 bases from V and 5 from J, leaving 4 bases between them. The CDR3 extends over 12 amino acids. The protocol was immunoSEQ multiplex PCR, while the TCRdb copy is restricted to in-frame clones and leaves out a portion. The repertoire holds 150,000 or so clones, 93% seen once, with more than 8.5% in the top ten. The chain is built from TRBV3-1 (or the pseudogene TRBV3-2) and TRBJ1-2, with D unclear. This material consisted of peripheral blood, taken on day 0 of AZD1222 vaccination. The receptor comes from an adult in good health. In DNA form, the CDR3 reads TGTGCCAGCAGCCAAGATCGGTATGGCTACACCTTC. This gives the protein CASSQDRYGYTF.